These 11 T cell receptor beta chains were sequenced from one sample in a study of T-cell memory formation after mild COVID-19. TCRdb re-called the 5' RACE reads with MiXCR, one entry per CDR3 protein. The sample consists of just over 400,000 distinct CDR3 sequences, more than 20% of them appearing once. Sequenced material: PBMCs or a T cell subset sorted from them (not recorded which). These receptor sequences come from an adult woman who had mild COVID-19 (a few samples of this study predate the infection). Cell type and time point are not known.

The gene calls are TRBV3-1 and TRBJ2-3; D not resolved. The V end lost 1 base, the J end lost 3 bases, and 8 bases lay between the germline ends. Germline values: CDR1 LGHDT, CDR2 YNNKEL (reference sequence). The CDR3 is 14 amino acids. CDR3: CASSQGHFTDTQYF. CDR3 in DNA: TGTGCCAGCAGCCAAGGGCATTTTACAGATACGCAGTATTTT.

This chain uses TRBV6-6 with TRBJ2-7; D may match TRBD1 or TRBD2 (5 bases each). The germline V gene encodes CDR1 MNHNY and CDR2 SVGAGI (reference sequence). This CDR3 is 13 amino acids long. V was pared by 0 bases and J by 7 bases, with 10 bases between. CDR3 residues: CASSYSQGREQYF. CDR3 coding DNA: TGTGCCAGCAGTTACTCCCAGGGACGGGAGCAGTACTTC.

The V call is TRBV12-3 or TRBV12-4, the J call TRBJ2-5; weak D call: TRBD2 (6 bases). CDR3 length: 13 residues. Trimming removed 10 bases from V and 4 bases from J, with 16 bases in between. CDR3 in amino acids: CATRSAGTETQYF. The CDR3 DNA reads TGTGCCACCAGATCTGCGGGAACAGAGACCCAGTACTTC.

This clonotype was detected only a few times. The chain links TRBV18 to TRBJ1-3, with D possibly being TRBD1 (5 bases). The CDR3 is 16 residues long. Germline loops: CDR1 KGHSH, CDR2 LQKENI. The V and J ends lost 2 bases and 0 bases respectively, with 11 bases between them. CDR3 DNA: TGTGCCAGCTCACCATTTTCCAGGGACTCTGGAAACACCATATATTTT. This encodes CASSPFSRDSGNTIYF.

This chain connects TRBV7-9 to TRBJ2-7; possibly TRBD1 for D (5 bases). This CDR3 region has 12 residues. Germline CDR1 reads SEHNR; CDR2 reads FQNEAQ (reference sequence). Trimming stripped 8 bases from V and 4 bases from J, with 12 bases between. The CDR3 DNA reads as TGTGCCAGCGGCAGGGATAGGTACGAGCAGTACTTC. This codes for CASGRDRYEQYF. The full variable domain, rest sourced from reference TRBV7-9 and TRBJ2-7, is DTGVSQNPRHKITKRGQNVTFRCDPISEHNRLYWYRQTLGQGPEFLTYFQNEAQLEKSRLLSDRFSAERPKGSFSTLEIQRTEQGDSAMYLCASGRDRYEQYFGPGTRLTVT.

This clonotype has just a few counts. The genes are TRBV18 and TRBJ2-4; maybe TRBD2 (6 bases). The CDR3 totals 15 residues. Germline CDR1 KGHSH, CDR2 LQKENI. The V and J ends lost 3 bases and 7 bases respectively, with 16 bases between them. The CDR3 spells CASSPAGRGLNIQYF. The DNA for the CDR3 is TGTGCCAGCTCACCGGCGGGAAGAGGACTGAACATTCAGTACTTC.

J is TRBJ2-5 and V is TRBV19; 9 positions match TRBD2. The V segment lost 6 bases and the J segment 2 bases; nucleotides outside the gene matches: 13. CDR3 length equals 17 residues. CDR1 is LNHDA and CDR2 is SQIVND in the germline V gene (reference sequence). This CDR3 reads CASSLPGGTSLQETQYF. The CDR3 DNA reads as TGTGCCAGTAGCCTCCCTGGGGGGACTAGCCTACAAGAGACCCAGTACTTC.

With regard to this clonotype: The junction does not match germline at one end; this may be a read error. V is TRBV7-7 and J is TRBJ2-1; maybe TRBD1 (6 bases). The CDR3 length is 13 residues. Germline lookup yields CDR1 SSHAT and CDR2 FNYEAQ (reference sequence). In DNA form, the CDR3 reads TGTGCTAGCAGCTTAGGGGGACACAATGAGCAGTTCTTC. Translating gives CASSLGGHNEQFF.

The chain carries TRBV7-2 and TRBJ1-6; no firm D call. Deletions cut 3 bases from V and 4 bases from J, with 7 bases between. Germline CDR1 and CDR2: SGHTA and FQGNSA. The CDR3 runs 14 residues. CDR3 amino acids: CASSLSQYNSPLHF. The CDR3 DNA reads TGTGCCAGCAGCTTGTCACAGTATAATTCACCCCTCCACTTT.

V usage is TRBV12-3 or TRBV12-4 and J usage is TRBJ2-1, with 7 nucleotides matching TRBD2. CDR3 length: 15 amino acids. V lost 5 bases, J lost 5 bases, and 9 bases stayed unmatched. CDR3: CASSPQVGGDNEQFF. CDR3 bases: TGTGCCAGCAGTCCGCAGGTGGGGGGGGACAATGAGCAGTTCTTC.

This clonotype was counted only a few times. The chain combines TRBV6-5 with TRBJ2-2; D remains ambiguous. The V end lost 8 bases, the J end lost 0 bases, and 4 bases lay between the germline ends. This CDR3 comprises 12 residues. CDR1 MNHEY and CDR2 SVGAGI come from the germline V gene. For the CDR3, the DNA is TGTGCCAGCCACTCGAACACCGGGGAGCTGTTTTTT. Amino acid sequence: CASHSNTGELFF.